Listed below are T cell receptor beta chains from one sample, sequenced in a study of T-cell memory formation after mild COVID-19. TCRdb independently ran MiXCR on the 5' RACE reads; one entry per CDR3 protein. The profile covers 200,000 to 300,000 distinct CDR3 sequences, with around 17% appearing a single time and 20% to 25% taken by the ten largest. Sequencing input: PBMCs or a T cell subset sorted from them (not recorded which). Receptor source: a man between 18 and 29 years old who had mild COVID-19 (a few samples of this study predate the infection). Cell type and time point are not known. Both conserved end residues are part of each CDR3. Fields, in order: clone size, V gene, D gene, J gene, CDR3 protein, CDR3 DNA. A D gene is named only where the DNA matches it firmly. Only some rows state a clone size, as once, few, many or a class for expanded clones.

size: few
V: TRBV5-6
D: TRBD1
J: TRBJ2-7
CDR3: CASSPGQGLLEQYF
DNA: TGTGCCAGCAGTCCGGGACAGGGGTTGCTCGAGCAGTACTTC

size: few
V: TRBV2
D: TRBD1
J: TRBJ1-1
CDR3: CAGSSGGSEAFF
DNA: TGTGCCGGCTCCTCAGGGGGATCTGAAGCTTTCTTT

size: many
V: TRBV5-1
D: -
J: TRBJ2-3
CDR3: CASSLGQTTDTQYF
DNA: TGCGCCAGCAGCTTGGGACAGACCACAGATACGCAGTATTTT

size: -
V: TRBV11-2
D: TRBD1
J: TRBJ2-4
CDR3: CASSLGPDRVKNIQYF
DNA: TGTGCCAGCAGCTTAGGACCGGACAGGGTCAAAAACATTCAGTACTTC

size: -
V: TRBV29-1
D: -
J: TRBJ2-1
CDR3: CSVGGRDGFYNEQFF
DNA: TGCAGCGTTGGGGGGCGGGACGGTTTCTACAATGAGCAGTTCTTC

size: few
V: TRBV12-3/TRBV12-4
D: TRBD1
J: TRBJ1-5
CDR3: CASSLGTGKLAQHF
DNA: TGTGCCAGCAGTCTGGGGACAGGTAAACTGGCCCAGCATTTT

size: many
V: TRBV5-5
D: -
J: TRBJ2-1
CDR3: CASSPLGGLVSEQFF
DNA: TGTGCCAGCAGCCCGCTGGGGGGTCTCGTGAGTGAGCAGTTCTTC

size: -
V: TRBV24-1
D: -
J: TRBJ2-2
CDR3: CATSDRGPLGGTGELFF
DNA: TGTGCCACCAGTGACCGTGGCCCCTTGGGAGGCACCGGGGAGCTGTTTTTT

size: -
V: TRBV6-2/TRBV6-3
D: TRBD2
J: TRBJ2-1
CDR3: CASFWTSGGPSYNEQFF
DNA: TGTGCCAGCTTCTGGACTAGCGGGGGCCCTTCCTACAATGAGCAGTTCTTC

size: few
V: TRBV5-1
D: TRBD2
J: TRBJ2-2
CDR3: CASSPPGGTNTGELFF
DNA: TGCGCCAGCAGCCCTCCGGGGGGGACGAACACCGGGGAGCTGTTTTTT

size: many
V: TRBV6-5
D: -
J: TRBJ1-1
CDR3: CASSYRGNTEAFF
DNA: TGTGCCAGCAGTTACCGTGGGAACACTGAAGCTTTCTTT

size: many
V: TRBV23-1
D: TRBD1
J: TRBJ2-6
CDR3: CASSQAPQRTGATF
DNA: TGCGCCAGCAGTCAAGCGCCACAGAGGACAGGGGCGACTTTC

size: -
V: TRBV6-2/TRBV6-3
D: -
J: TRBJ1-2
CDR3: CASSYPKSGYTF
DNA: TGTGCCAGCAGTTACCCTAAGAGCGGCTACACCTTC

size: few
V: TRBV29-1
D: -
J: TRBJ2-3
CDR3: CSVEGQQLDTQYF
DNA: TGCAGCGTTGAAGGACAGCAGTTGGATACGCAGTATTTT

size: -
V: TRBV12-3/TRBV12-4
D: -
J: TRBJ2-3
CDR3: CASSTSVADTQYF
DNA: -

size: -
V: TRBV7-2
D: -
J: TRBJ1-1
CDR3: CASSLGGGTMAFF
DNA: TGTGCCAGCAGCTTAGGGGGAGGGACCATGGCTTTCTTT

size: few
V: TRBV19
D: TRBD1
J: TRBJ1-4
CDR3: CASRSKQGTNEKLFF
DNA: TGTGCCAGCAGAAGCAAACAGGGGACTAATGAAAAACTGTTTTTT

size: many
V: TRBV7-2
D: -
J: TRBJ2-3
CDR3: CASSPGLSTDTQYF
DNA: TGTGCCAGCAGCCCGGGCCTGAGCACAGATACGCAGTATTTT

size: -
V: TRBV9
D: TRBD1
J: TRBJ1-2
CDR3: CASSVPYGQAASGYTF
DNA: TGTGCCAGCAGCGTACCCTATGGACAGGCTGCCTCTGGCTACACCTTC

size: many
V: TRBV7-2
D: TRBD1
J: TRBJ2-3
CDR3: CAGGQGPDTQYF
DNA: TGTGCCGGGGGACAGGGACCAGATACGCAGTATTTT